The clone carrying this T cell receptor beta chain was counted between two and nine times. These data come from a study of T cells after yellow fever vaccination. The germline V gene encodes CDR1 SGHTA and CDR2 FQGNSA. V was pared by 5 bases and J by 8 bases, with 15 bases between. This CDR3 region has 13 residues. Making TCR cDNA involved 5'RACE template switching, which added UMIs and a universal primer site. TCRdb passed the 5' RACE reads through MiXCR, listing each CDR3 protein once. The sample holds about 230,000 distinct CDR3 sequences; around 6.7% are singletons and the top ten take approximately 1.1%.

The sample consisted of CD4+ T cells sorted from PBMCs, taken on the day of the yellow fever booster vaccination. This receptor was identified in a man aged 30-40 years who received the YFV17D yellow fever vaccine. The chain links TRBV7-2 to TRBJ1-2, with TRBD1 as a possible D gene (5 bases). The CDR3 nucleotides are TGTGCCAGCAGCGCAGGGAGGGCTGAAGGCTACACCTTC. This codes for CASSAGRAEGYTF.